This T cell receptor (beta chain) was sequenced in a study of CD8+ T cells in alopecia areata. At the level of the study: For the treated group, dosing was oral tofacitinib at 5 to 10 mg twice daily. It was 6 to 18 months of tofacitinib, and then there were 6 months off drug.

Documented treatment: oral pan-JAK inhibitor, 5-10 mg twice daily. A word on this clone: Its matching antigen is unknown. This sample also contains other DNA sequences that code for the same CDR3.

Points from the study as a whole: Tofacitinib produced a significant decrease in scalp clonality and in expanded CD8+ clones among the top 100. The study found higher clonality in lesional than normal scalp, especially in alopecia totalis/universalis.

Following extraction, RNA underwent reverse transcription to cDNA, which served as the sequencing template. Libraries were prepared by immunoSEQ multiplex PCR; TCRdb keeps only in-frame clonotypes and omits some of them. The data contain 150,000 to 250,000 clones, 55% to 70% of them singletons. This clonotype originated in a human donor with alopecia areata. The sequencing used CD4+ T cells sorted from blood, collected at week 4, from a patient treated with tofacitinib.

In DNA, the CDR3 is TGTGCCTGGAGTGTACGGACGGAGCAGTTCTTC. As protein: CAWSVRTEQFF. This chain connects TRBV30 to TRBJ2-1, with no clear D. The CDR3 consists of 11 residues. Germline V gene sequence: CDR1 GTSNPN, CDR2 SVGIG (reference sequence). Trimming removed 0 bases from V and 10 bases from J, with 7 bases in between.